The source of this TCR beta chain is a study of blood T cells in healthy people across ages. The wider study: The template switching approach captured approximately one barcoded beta molecule for every two T cells.

Next came a second PCR, run for roughly 7 to 12 cycles, which used a sample-barcoded 5' primer along with a J-beta primer mix. One entry per CDR3 protein, called by TCRdb with MiXCR from the 5' RACE reads. The sample lists over 950,000 distinct CDR3 sequences, roughly 51% occurring once. The CDR3 is made up of 14 amino acids. Trimming left V 5 bases short and J 3 bases short, with 14 bases between. Per germline, CDR1 SGHVS and CDR2 FNYEAQ. Each sample yielded at least 5 micrograms of PBMC total RNA. This clonotype was detected a few times. A read error is possible here, since a much larger clone lies one base away.

The TCR sequence derives from a woman aged 55-69 years in good health. The chain joins TRBV7-6 to TRBJ2-7, with a tentative D call TRBD2 (5 bases). The sample was blood. Here the CDR3 DNA reads TGTGCCAGCAGCGTAGTAGACGGGGACTACGAGCAGTACTTC. Its translation is CASSVVDGDYEQYF.